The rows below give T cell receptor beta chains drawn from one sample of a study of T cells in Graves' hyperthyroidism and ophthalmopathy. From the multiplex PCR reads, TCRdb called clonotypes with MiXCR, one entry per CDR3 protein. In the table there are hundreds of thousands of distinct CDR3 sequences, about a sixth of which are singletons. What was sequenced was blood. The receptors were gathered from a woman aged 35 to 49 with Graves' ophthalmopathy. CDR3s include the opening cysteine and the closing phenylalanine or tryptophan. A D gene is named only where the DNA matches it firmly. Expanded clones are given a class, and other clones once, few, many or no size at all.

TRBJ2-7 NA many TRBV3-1 TGTGCCAGCAGCCGGGGGGGCACCTACGAGCAGTACTTC CASSRGGTYEQYF
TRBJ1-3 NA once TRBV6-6 NA CASSTSIDSGNTIYF
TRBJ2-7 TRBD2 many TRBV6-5 TGCGCCAGCAGCTACGCTAGCGGCTCCTACGAGCAGTACTTC CASSYASGSYEQYF
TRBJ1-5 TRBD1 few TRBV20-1 TGCAGTGCTACCGCTCCCGGGACAGGGGGCGAATGGGCCAATCAGCCCCAGCATTTT CSATAPGTGGEWANQPQHF
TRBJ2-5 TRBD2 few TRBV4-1 TGCGCCAGCAGCCAAGATTCCACTAGCGGGAGGGAGACCCAGTACTTC CASSQDSTSGRETQYF
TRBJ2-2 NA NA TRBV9 TGTGCCAGCAGCGTAGGAATAACCAACACCGGGGAGCTGTTTTTT CASSVGITNTGELFF
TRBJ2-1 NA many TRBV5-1 TGCGCCAGCAGCGGGGACGTAGCAGTCTACAATGAGCAGTTCTTC CASSGDVAVYNEQFF
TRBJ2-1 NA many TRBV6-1 TGTGCCAGTTCCGAGAGACCGTTCTCCTACAATGAGCAGTTCTTC CASSERPFSYNEQFF
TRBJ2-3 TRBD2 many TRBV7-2 TGTGCCAGCAGCTTCCTACCGGGACTAAACACAGATACGCAGTATTTT CASSFLPGLNTDTQYF
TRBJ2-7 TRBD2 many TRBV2 TGTGCCAGCAGATCACGACTAGCGGGGGAGTCGAGGGAGTACTTC CASRSRLAGESREYF
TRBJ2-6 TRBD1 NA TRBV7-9 TGTGCCAGCAGCCAAGACAGGGCTGGGGCCAACGTCCTGACTTTC CASSQDRAGANVLTF
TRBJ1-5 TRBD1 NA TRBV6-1 TGTGCCAGCAGGGGGACAGACCATAGCAATCAGCCCCAGCATTTT CASRGTDHSNQPQHF
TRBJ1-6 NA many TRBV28 TGTGCCAGCAGTTTTCGGTATAATTCACCCCTCCACTTT CASSFRYNSPLHF
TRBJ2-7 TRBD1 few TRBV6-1 TGTGCCAGCAGTTACCCTAGGGACAGGGGAGAAGGGCACGAGCAGTACTTC CASSYPRDRGEGHEQYF
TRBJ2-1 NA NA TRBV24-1 TGTGCCACCAGTGATTTGGGCAGTGAGCAGTTCTTC CATSDLGSEQFF
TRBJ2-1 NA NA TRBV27 TGTGCCAGCAGTCACAGGACAGTGCCTTTTGAGCAGTTCTTC CASSHRTVPFEQFF
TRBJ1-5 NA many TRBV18 TGTGCCAGCTCACCGAACAGGGACAATCAGCCCCAGCATTTT CASSPNRDNQPQHF
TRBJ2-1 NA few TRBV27 TGTGCCAGCAGGACGCCTCCGGGACCGCAGTTCTTC CASRTPPGPQFF
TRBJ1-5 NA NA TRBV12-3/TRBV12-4 TGTGCCAGCAGTTTGAGACACCCAATGCCCCAGCATTTT CASSLRHPMPQHF
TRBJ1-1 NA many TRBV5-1 TGCGCCAGCAGCTACGCAGGGAACGTGGACACTGAAGCTTTCTTT CASSYAGNVDTEAFF
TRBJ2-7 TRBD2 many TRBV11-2 TGTGCCAGCAGGCGGACGAGCGGGGAGCACGAGCAGTACTTC CASRRTSGEHEQYF
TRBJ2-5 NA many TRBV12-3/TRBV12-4 TGTGCCAGCAGTTGGGGTCGGGAGACCCAGTACTTC CASSWGRETQYF
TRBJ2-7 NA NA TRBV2 TGTGCCAGCAGTGAAGCCCAACAGTCTGGAGAGCAGTACTTC CASSEAQQSGEQYF
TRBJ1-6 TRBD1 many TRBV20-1 TGCAGTGCTAGGGGACAGGGCGATTCACCCCTCCACTTT CSARGQGDSPLHF
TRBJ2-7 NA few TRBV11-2 TGTGCCAGCAGCTTAGTGAGGGGGAGGGCCCGGGAGCAGTACTTC CASSLVRGRAREQYF
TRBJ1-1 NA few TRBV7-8 TGTGCCAGCAGTCCCGGAGGGGGACTGATCACTGAAGCTTTCTTT CASSPGGGLITEAFF
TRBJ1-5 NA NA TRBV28 TGTGCCAGCAGACTCTCCCCGACGGGGGGCCAACAGCCCCAGCATTTT CASRLSPTGGQQPQHF
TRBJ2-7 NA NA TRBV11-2 TGTGCCAGCAGCCCCCGGACAGCTGTGGAGCAGTACTTC CASSPRTAVEQYF
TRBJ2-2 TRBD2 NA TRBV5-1 TGCGCCAGCAGCAGCCGGACTAGCGGGGGCACCGGGGAGCTGTTTTTT CASSSRTSGGTGELFF
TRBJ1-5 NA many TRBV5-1 TGCGCCAGCAGCTTTGCGGGGGCTTGGAGCAATCAGCCCCAGCATTTT CASSFAGAWSNQPQHF
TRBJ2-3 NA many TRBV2 TGTGCCAGCAATACTTTAGCGACCCGCACAGATACGCAGTATTTT CASNTLATRTDTQYF
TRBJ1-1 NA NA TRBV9 TGTGCCAGCAGCCCTGTGGGGACACCCCCGGCTGAAGCTTTCTTT CASSPVGTPPAEAFF
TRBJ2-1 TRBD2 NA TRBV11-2 TGTGCCAGCAGCTTAGGGACCGGACTAGCGGGAGTTTATGGGCAGTTCTTC CASSLGTGLAGVYGQFF
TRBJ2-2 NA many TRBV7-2 TGTGCCAGCAGCTTCGACACGTTCACCGGGGAGCTGTTTTTT CASSFDTFTGELFF
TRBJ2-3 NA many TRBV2 TGTGCCAGCGCCCTAGGACCTTCGGTGGATACGCAGTATTTT CASALGPSVDTQYF
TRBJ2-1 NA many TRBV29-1 TGCAGCGTTGTACGGACTGACTACAATGAGCAGTTCTTC CSVVRTDYNEQFF
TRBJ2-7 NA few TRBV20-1 TGCAGTGCTAGAGATCGGGGATATTACGAGCAGTACTTC CSARDRGYYEQYF
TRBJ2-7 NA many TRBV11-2 TGTGCCAGCAGCCTCGGGCCCTCCTACGGATCCTACGAGCAGTACTTC CASSLGPSYGSYEQYF
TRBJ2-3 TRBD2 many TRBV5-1 TGCGCCAGCACCGGAGGTCCTAGCGGGGGCCTCACAGATACGCAGTATTTT CASTGGPSGGLTDTQYF
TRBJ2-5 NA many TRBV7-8 TGTGCCAGCAGCTTAGGAAGGTTTGGACAGAGGATGGAAGAGACCCAGTACTTC CASSLGRFGQRMEETQYF
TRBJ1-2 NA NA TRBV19 TGTGCCAGTAGATCACCCGCCGGCGAAGAGGGGGGCTATGGCTACACCTTC CASRSPAGEEGGYGYTF
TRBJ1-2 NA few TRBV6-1 TGTGCCAGCAGTGAAGGACAGTCCTATGGCTACACCTTC CASSEGQSYGYTF
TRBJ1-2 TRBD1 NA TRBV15 TGTGCCACCAGCAGAGATTTAAATGGACAGGCCAACTATGGCTACACCTTC CATSRDLNGQANYGYTF
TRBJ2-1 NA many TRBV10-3 TGTGCCATCCGGGGTCCCTCCTACAATGAGCAGTTCTTC CAIRGPSYNEQFF
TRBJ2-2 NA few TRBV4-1 TGCGCCAGCAGCCAAGTCGGGCACACCGGGGAGCTGTTTTTT CASSQVGHTGELFF
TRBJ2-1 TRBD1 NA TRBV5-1 TGCGCCAGCAACCCGACAGGGGGCTACAATGAGCAGTTCTTC CASNPTGGYNEQFF
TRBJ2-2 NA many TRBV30 TGTGCCTGGAATAAAGGACAGATCACCGGGGAGCTGTTTTTT CAWNKGQITGELFF
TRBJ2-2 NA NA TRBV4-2 TGTGCCAGCAGCCAAGGGTCCGTCACCGGGGAGCTGTTTTTT CASSQGSVTGELFF
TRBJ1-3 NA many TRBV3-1 TGTGCCAGCAGCGAGTGGTGGAGCTCTGGAAACACCATATATTTT CASSEWWSSGNTIYF
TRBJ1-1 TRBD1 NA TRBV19 TGTGCCAGTAGTATAGTGGGGACAGGGGTTCTGAACACTGAAGCTTTCTTT CASSIVGTGVLNTEAFF
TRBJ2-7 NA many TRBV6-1 TGTGCCAGCAGTTCCCCGGCTGGGCCACGGAGCTACGAGCAGTACTTC CASSSPAGPRSYEQYF
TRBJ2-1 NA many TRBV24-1 TGTGCCACCAGTGATTCGCTAGAGTTCTACAATGAGCAGTTCTTC CATSDSLEFYNEQFF
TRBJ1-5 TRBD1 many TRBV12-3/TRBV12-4 TGTGCCAGCAGTTTAGCGGGGACAGGAGATGTTTATAGCAATCAGCCCCAGCATTTT CASSLAGTGDVYSNQPQHF
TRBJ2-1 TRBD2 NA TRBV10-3 TGTGCCATCAGCGGACTAGCGGGAGATACTGAGCAGTTCTTC CAISGLAGDTEQFF
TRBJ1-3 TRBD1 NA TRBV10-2 TGCGCCAGCAGTGTCGGGACAGCTTGGAGCTCTGGAAACACCATATATTTT CASSVGTAWSSGNTIYF
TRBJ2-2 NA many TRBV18 TGTGCCAGCTCACCGGACCAAGTAACCGGGGAGCTGTTTTTT CASSPDQVTGELFF
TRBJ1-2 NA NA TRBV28 TGTGCCAGCAACCCAGCGGGGGAGGGTAATGGCTACACCTTC CASNPAGEGNGYTF
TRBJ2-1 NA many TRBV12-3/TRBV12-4 TGTGCCAGCAGTGCCCTTGGGGTCCTCTACAATGAGCAGTTCTTC CASSALGVLYNEQFF
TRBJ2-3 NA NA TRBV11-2 TGTGCCAGCAACAGGGGGGCGGGGGGGGGCGTAGATACGCAGTATTTT CASNRGAGGGVDTQYF
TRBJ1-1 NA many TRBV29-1 TGCAGCGTTGAAATGAATGAGAACACTGAAGCTTTCTTT CSVEMNENTEAFF